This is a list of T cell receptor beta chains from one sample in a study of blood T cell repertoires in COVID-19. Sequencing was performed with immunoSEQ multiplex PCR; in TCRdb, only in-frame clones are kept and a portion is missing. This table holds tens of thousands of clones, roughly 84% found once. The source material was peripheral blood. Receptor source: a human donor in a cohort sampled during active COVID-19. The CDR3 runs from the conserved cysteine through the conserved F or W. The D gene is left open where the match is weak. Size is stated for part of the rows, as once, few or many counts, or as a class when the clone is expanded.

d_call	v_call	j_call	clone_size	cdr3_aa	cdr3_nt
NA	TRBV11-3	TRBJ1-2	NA	CASSFSGLGYTF	TGTGCCAGCAGCTTTTCCGGTCTTGGCTACACCTTC
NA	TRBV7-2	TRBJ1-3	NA	CASSLAWGAGNTIYF	TGTGCCAGCAGCTTAGCGTGGGGAGCTGGAAACACCATATATTTT
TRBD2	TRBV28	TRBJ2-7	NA	CASTSPSGAVYEQYF	TGTGCCAGCACCTCCCCAAGCGGGGCTGTTTACGAGCAGTACTTC
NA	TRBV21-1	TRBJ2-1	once	CASSYGARGPEGYNEQFF	TGTGCCAGCAGTTACGGGGCTAGGGGGCCTGAGGGCTACAATGAGCAGTTCTTC
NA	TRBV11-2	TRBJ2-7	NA	CASSPSYEQYF	TGTGCCAGCAGCCCCAGCTACGAGCAGTACTTC
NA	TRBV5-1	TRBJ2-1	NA	CASTQFNNEQFF	TGCGCCAGCACCCAGTTCAACAATGAGCAGTTCTTC
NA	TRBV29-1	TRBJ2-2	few	CSVQGNTGELFF	TGCAGCGTCCAGGGTAACACCGGGGAGCTGTTTTTT
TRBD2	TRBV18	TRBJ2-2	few	CASSGTSGGDTGELFF	TGTGCCAGCTCTGGGACTAGCGGGGGAGACACCGGGGAGCTGTTTTTT
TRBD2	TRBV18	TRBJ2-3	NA	CASSPRGGTGTDTQYF	TGTGCCAGCTCACCACGGGGGGGGACCGGCACAGATACGCAGTATTTT
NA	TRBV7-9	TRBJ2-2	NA	CASSPLAGQNTGELFF	TGTGCCAGCAGCCCGCTGGCTGGACAGAACACCGGGGAGCTGTTTTTT
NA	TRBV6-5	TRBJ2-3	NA	CASSYQGKLTDTQYF	TGTGCCAGCAGTTACCAGGGGAAACTCACAGATACGCAGTATTTT
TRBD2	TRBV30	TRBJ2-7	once	CAWSVRELAGGYEQYF	TGTGCCTGGAGTGTAAGGGAACTAGCGGGGGGATACGAGCAGTACTTC
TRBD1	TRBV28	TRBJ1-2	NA	CASSRGPWGYTF	TGTGCCAGCAGTAGGGGGCCTTGGGGCTACACCTTC
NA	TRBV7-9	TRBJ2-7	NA	CASSLDGQSYEQYF	TGTGCCAGCAGCTTAGATGGACAGTCCTACGAGCAGTACTTC
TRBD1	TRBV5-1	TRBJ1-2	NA	CASSLAGTGGEGYTF	TGCGCCAGCAGCTTGGCCGGGACAGGGGGAGAAGGCTACACCTTC
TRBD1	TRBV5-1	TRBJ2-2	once	CASSRGQTNTGELFF	TGCGCCAGCAGCAGGGGACAGACGAACACCGGGGAGCTGTTTTTT
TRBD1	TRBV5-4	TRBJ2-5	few	CASSLEGQGYETQYF	TGTGCCAGCAGCTTGGAGGGACAGGGGTATGAGACCCAGTACTTC
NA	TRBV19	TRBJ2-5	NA	CASSIYGDRQKETQYF	TGTGCCAGTAGTATATACGGTGACAGGCAAAAAGAGACCCAGTACTTC
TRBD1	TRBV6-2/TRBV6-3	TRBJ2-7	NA	CASSLTETGNEQYF	TGTGCCAGCAGCCTCACCGAGACAGGGAACGAGCAGTACTTC
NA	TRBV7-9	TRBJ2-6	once	CASATLQGPGANVLTF	TGTGCCAGCGCGACCCTACAGGGACCTGGGGCCAACGTCCTGACTTTC